One sample yielded the 10 T cell receptor beta chains listed below, sequenced in a study of OX40 agonist ivuxolimab in advanced cancers. Generated by immunoSEQ multiplex PCR, the TCRdb table keeps only in-frame clones and is missing some. The sample holds around 49,000 clones, approximately 88% seen once. This specimen consisted of CD4+ or CD8+ T cells sorted from blood, obtained in a trial of the OX40 agonist ivuxolimab. These receptors came from an adult with an advanced solid tumor such as melanoma, head and neck, liver or kidney cancer.

The rearrangement links TRBV29-1 to TRBJ2-1, with D perhaps matching TRBD1 or TRBD2 (5 bases each). CDR3 length: 15 amino acids. V lost 6 bases and J 2 bases, leaving 17 bases between the germline ends. Germline CDR1 is SQVTM and CDR2 is ANQGSEA. CDR3 region: CSVEPSGSPYNEQFF. The DNA for the CDR3 is TGCAGCGTGGAACCCTCAGGGAGTCCCTACAATGAGCAGTTCTTC.

This rearrangement joins TRBV12-5 to TRBJ2-1; 12 positions match TRBD2. The CDR3 sequence is 16 residues long. With 7 bases clipped from V and 6 bases from J, the junction kept 10 bases outside the gene matches. Germline values: CDR1 LGHNT, CDR2 FRNRAP. The CDR3 is CASVWAGLAGPNEQFF. The CDR3 DNA follows: TGTGCTAGTGTTTGGGCCGGACTAGCGGGACCCAATGAGCAGTTCTTC.

The genes are TRBV7-8 and TRBJ2-7, with D possibly matching TRBD1 (6 bases). There are 14 residues in the CDR3. Germline V gene data show CDR1 as SGHVS and CDR2 as FQNEAQ. Deletions cut 4 bases from V and 3 bases from J, with 13 bases between. The CDR3 loop reads CASSSPDSFYEQYF. As DNA, the CDR3 is TGTGCCAGCAGCTCGCCGGACAGCTTCTACGAGCAGTACTTC.

The rearrangement links TRBV6-1 to TRBJ1-2; the D is unclear. The germline CDR1 and CDR2 sequences are MNHNS and SASEGT. There are 15 residues in the CDR3. Trimming took off 6 bases at V and 0 bases at J, with 14 bases between the two ends. The CDR3 protein is CASRAIMGANYGYTF. CDR3 in DNA: TGTGCCAGCAGGGCCATCATGGGAGCTAACTATGGCTACACCTTC.

The gene calls are TRBV18 and TRBJ1-1; D is unresolved. CDR1 is KGHSH and CDR2 is LQKENI in the germline V gene. V was cut by 5 bases and J by 4 bases, with 14 bases left in between. The CDR3 loop spans 14 amino acids. In nucleotides, the CDR3 is TGTGCCAGCTCATTTCTTTCCGTGGGCACTGAAGCTTTCTTT. Translating it yields CASSFLSVGTEAFF.

There are a few counts of this clone. The V gene is TRBV4-1, the J gene TRBJ2-2; D is unresolved. CDR3 length: 15 amino acids. Per the germline V gene, CDR1 is MGHRA and CDR2 is YSYEKL. Trimming shortened V by 3 bases and J by 4 bases, and 12 bases separated the two germline ends. The CDR3 region has the DNA TGCGCCAGCAGCCATTTTTGGACCACCACCGGGGAGCTGTTTTTT. This gives the protein CASSHFWTTTGELFF.

This clone was counted between two and nine times. The V call is TRBV15, the J call TRBJ2-3; 16 positions match TRBD2. The V segment lost 3 bases and the J segment 15 bases; nucleotides outside the gene matches: 9. In germline, CDR1 is LNHNV, CDR2 YYDKDF (reference sequence). The CDR3 is 15 amino acids. The chain's CDR3 is CATSRGGLAGGPEYF. In nucleotides, the CDR3 is TGTGCCACCAGCAGGGGGGGACTAGCGGGAGGGCCGGAATATTTT. Full variable domain (missing parts from reference TRBV15 and TRBJ2-3): DAMVIQNPRYQVTQFGKPVTLSCSQTLNHNVMYWYQQKSSQAPKLLFHYYDKDFNNEADTPDNFQSRRPNTSFCFLDIRSPGLGDTAMYLCATSRGGLAGGPEYFGPGTRLTVL.

In its sample, this clone is medium-sized. V and J are TRBV27 and TRBJ2-3; 12 bases align to TRBD2. The CDR3 totals 14 residues. The germline V gene encodes CDR1 MNHEY and CDR2 SMNVEV (reference sequence). The V gene end was trimmed by 4 bases and the J gene end by 6 bases; junction bases not matched to a gene: 2. In DNA form, the CDR3 reads TGTGCCAGCAGTTCTAGCGGGGGGGTCGATACGCAGTATTTT. Translated: CASSSSGGVDTQYF.

In DNA form, the CDR3 reads TGTGCCAGCAGCTCCCCCGGGGGGCATGTTGTAAATGAGCAGTTCTTC. Its protein product is CASSSPGGHVVNEQFF. The chain joins TRBV7-9 to TRBJ2-1, with D possibly TRBD2 on 7 matching bases. The CDR3 has 16 amino acids. Deletions cut 4 bases from V and 7 bases from J, with 20 bases between. Germline CDR1 and CDR2: SEHNR and FQNEAQ (reference sequence).

The rearrangement joins TRBV9 to TRBJ2-4, with TRBD2 identical over 11 bases. The trim removed 4 bases at V and 8 bases at J, leaving 8 bases unmatched. The germline CDR1 and CDR2 sequences are SGDLS and YYNGEE. The CDR3 sequence is 15 residues long. The CDR3 region is CASSPLAGGLDIQYF. The CDR3 nucleotides are TGTGCCAGCAGCCCCCTAGCGGGGGGCCTCGACATTCAGTACTTC.